These 4 T cell receptor beta chains were all obtained from the same sample, sequenced in a study of tumor and adjacent non-tumor tissue in lung cancer listed by TCRdb under 2018. RNA was isolated from bulk, unsorted tissue, and RNA quality was assessed with a NanoDrop ND-1000 and an Agilent 2100. The normal lung samples consisted of distant non-tumor tissue collected more than 3 cm from the tumor edge. The library was generated by multiplex PCR. Reads for this sample came from an Illumina HiSeq 2500. TCRbeta libraries were constructed through three rounds of nested PCR with primers (Table S4) according to protocols modified from ARM-PCR. The public reads were reanalyzed by TCRdb: fastp trimming at Q25, MiXCR alignment, in-frame beta chains only. Entries are consolidated by CDR3 protein sequence, retaining the most common genes and DNA. Recorded for this sample are almost 75,000 distinct CDR3 sequences; about two thirds of them occurred a single time. 28% of the sample lies in the top ten.

Specimen: distant non-tumor lung tissue. The receptors were sampled from a woman aged 45 to 65 with non-small cell lung cancer.

Points on this clonotype: A much larger clone differs from this one at a single base, so this may be a read error. V gene TRBV28 combines with J gene TRBJ2-7, with a weak D call TRBD1 (6 bases). V shed 10 bases and J shed 2 bases, with 12 bases lying between them. The V gene's germline CDR1 is MDHEN and CDR2 SYDVKM. The CDR3 extends over 12 amino acids. The CDR3 region is CANRDRAYEQYF. The CDR3 nucleotides are TGTGCCAACAGGGACCGAGCCTACGAGCAGTACTTC. Full variable domain (outside the CDR3, taken from reference TRBV28 and TRBJ2-7): DVKVTQSSRYLVKRTGEKVFLECVQDMDHENMFWYRQDPGLGLRLIYFSYDVKMKEKGDIPEGYSVSREKKERFSLILESASTNQTSMYLCANRDRAYEQYFGPGTRLTVT.

Comment on this clonotype: Just one base apart from a much larger clone, this may be a read error. This chain uses TRBV12-3 or TRBV12-4 with TRBJ1-6; 8 bases are a match to TRBD1. The V and J ends lost 6 bases and 7 bases, in that order; junction bases with no gene match: 5. The CDR3 totals 14 residues. The CDR3 sequence: CASSLTGGNSPLHF. CDR3 nucleotides: TGTGCCAGCAGCCTAACAGGGGGGAATTCACCCCTCCACTTT.

Concerning this clonotype itself: Germline is not matched at one junction end, which may reflect a read error. The V and J genes are TRBV16 and TRBJ2-3, with 11 bases identical to TRBD2. The V gene's germline CDR1 is KGHSY and CDR2 FQNENV. The CDR3 extends over 16 amino acids. The CDR3: CTSSHLLAGDTDTQYF. CDR3 nucleotide sequence: TGTACCAGCAGCCATCTACTAGCGGGAGACACAGATACGCAGTATTTT.

About this clonotype itself: A single base separates this from a much larger clone, so it may be a read error. The rearrangement joins TRBV6-1 to TRBJ1-5, with 7 nucleotides matching TRBD1. In germline, CDR1 is MNHNS, CDR2 SASEGT. CDR3 length equals 16 residues. The CDR3: CATQKPDRLSNQTQHF. CDR3 DNA: TGTGCCACCCAGAAACCGGACAGGCTTAGCAATCAGACCCAGCATTTT.